The next 25 T cell receptor beta chains were all read from a single sample in a study of cytomegalovirus exposure and HLA in healthy donors. The PCR ran on 60 Vbeta and 13 Jbeta primers. Produced via immunoSEQ multiplex PCR; TCRdb's table is partial and in-frame only. The sample has 190,000 or so clones; around 86% are singletons. Sample: PBMCs. These receptor sequences come from a man in his forties or fifties in good health and CMV-seronegative.

The rearrangement links TRBV28 to TRBJ1-1, with TRBD1 matching over 7 bases. Trimming at V came to 8 bases and at J to 2 bases, leaving 5 bases not matched to a gene. CDR3 length equals 13 residues. Germline V gene sequence: CDR1 MDHEN, CDR2 SYDVKM. The CDR3, as DNA: TGTGCCAGCTCTAGACAGGGTAACACTGAAGCTTTCTTT. Translation gives CASSRQGNTEAFF. The whole variable domain, filled in from reference TRBV28 and TRBJ1-1, reads DVKVTQSSRYLVKRTGEKVFLECVQDMDHENMFWYRQDPGLGLRLIYFSYDVKMKEKGDIPEGYSVSREKKERFSLILESASTNQTSMYLCASSRQGNTEAFFGQGTRLTVV.

J is TRBJ1-2 and V is TRBV28; TRBD1 agrees at 8 bases. V gave up 4 bases and J gave up 0 bases; unmatched junction bases: 10. The CDR3 extends over 17 amino acids. The V gene's germline CDR1 is MDHEN and CDR2 SYDVKM. The CDR3 nucleotides are TGTGCCAGCAGTTCAACAGGGGGAGGAAGGGCTAACTATGGCTACACCTTC. This sequence encodes CASSSTGGGRANYGYTF.

The chain couples TRBV7-9 to TRBJ2-3, with D tentatively TRBD2 (6 bases). This CDR3 region has 15 residues. CDR1 is SEHNR, CDR2 FQNEAQ, per germline (reference sequence). Trimming left V 3 bases short and J 1 base short, with 11 bases between. The CDR3 nucleotides are TGTGCCAGCAGCTTGATACTAGCCGGCACAGATACGCAGTATTTT. Encoded protein: CASSLILAGTDTQYF.

This clone was detected only once. This chain joins TRBV20-1 and TRBJ2-5; TRBD1 agrees at 7 bases. CDR1 is DFQATT, CDR2 SNEGSKA, per germline (reference sequence). The CDR3 sequence is 11 residues long. CDR3 in amino acids: CDGDSQETQYF. The DNA of the CDR3 is TGCGACGGGGACAGCCAAGAGACCCAGTACTTC.

The J gene is TRBJ2-6, the V gene TRBV7-2; a possible D gene is TRBD2 (5 bases). The CDR3 spans 15 residues. Germline V gene sequence: CDR1 SGHTA, CDR2 FQGNSA. V gave up 5 bases and J gave up 1 base, with 9 bases separating them. CDR3 protein: CASSLAGSGANVLTF. CDR3 DNA: TGTGCCAGCAGCCTTGCGGGTTCTGGGGCCAACGTCCTGACTTTC.

The chain couples TRBV11-2 to TRBJ1-2; 9 bases fit TRBD1. The J segment lost 7 bases and the V segment lost 1 base, leaving 7 bases of the junction unmatched. This CDR3 spans 15 amino acids. Per the germline V gene, CDR1 is SGHAT and CDR2 is FQNNGV. In nucleotides, the CDR3 is TGTGCCAGCAGCTTAGGTCCGGACAGGGGCTTTGGCTACACCTTC. Translated: CASSLGPDRGFGYTF.

The chain couples TRBV5-1 to TRBJ2-2; D not certain. This CDR3 has 12 residues. The V end lost 2 bases, the J end lost 13 bases, and 12 bases lay between the germline ends. Per the germline V gene, CDR1 is SGHRS and CDR2 is YFSETQ. The CDR3 region is CASSFGSTGLFF. CDR3 sequence (DNA): TGCGCCAGCAGCTTCGGGTCCACGGGGCTGTTTTTT.

This clone was detected only a few times. The gene calls are TRBV5-6 and TRBJ1-1; possible D gene TRBD1, 5 bases. This CDR3 is 16 amino acids long. The germline V and J ends were trimmed by 2 bases and 0 bases, with 14 bases remaining between them. CDR1 is SGHDT, CDR2 YYEEEE, per germline. CDR3 coding DNA: TGTGCCAGCAGCTTTACCCCAGGGTACATGAACACTGAAGCTTTCTTT. This translates into CASSFTPGYMNTEAFF. The variable domain in full, completed from reference TRBV5-6 and TRBJ1-1, reads DAGVTQSPTHLIKTRGQQVTLRCSPKSGHDTVSWYQQALGQGPQFIFQYYEEEERQRGNFPDRFSGHQFPNYSSELNVNALLLGDSALYLCASSFTPGYMNTEAFFGQGTRLTVV.

On this clone: The junction and the germline gene differ at one end; a read error may be behind it. The chain has TRBV7-9 and TRBJ1-1; D not certain. CDR1 and CDR2 (germline): SEHNR, FQNEAQ (reference sequence). The CDR3 consists of 16 residues. The CDR3, as DNA: TGTTCCAGCAGCCCCCCGGTCGGGGATCTGGGGACTGAAGCTTTCTTT. The encoded protein is CSSSPPVGDLGTEAFF.

The J gene is TRBJ2-3, the V gene TRBV6-1; 9 nucleotides match TRBD1. CDR1 and CDR2 from the germline V gene are MNHNS and SASEGT. V was clipped by 3 bases and J by 2 bases; unmatched bases: 3. The CDR3 length is 15 residues. CDR3 coding DNA: TGTGCCAGCAGTGACGACAGGGGGATCACAGATACGCAGTATTTT. It yields the protein CASSDDRGITDTQYF.

The genes are TRBV29-1 and TRBJ1-3; TRBD1 matches 9 bases. The CDR3 extends over 15 amino acids. After removal of 3 bases from V and 2 bases from J, the junction contained 5 bases not matched to a gene. Germline V gene lookup returns CDR1 SQVTM and CDR2 ANQGSEA. As DNA, the CDR3 is TGCAGCGTTGATCTGGACAGGGGACCTGGAAACACCATATATTTT. Translated, it gives CSVDLDRGPGNTIYF.

J is TRBJ2-2 and V is TRBV11-2, with D possibly being TRBD2 (6 bases). V was clipped by 3 bases and J by 1 base, with 12 bases between them. The CDR3 is 16 residues long. Germline loops: CDR1 SGHAT, CDR2 FQNNGV. The CDR3 loop reads CASSFTGAGNTGELFF. The DNA for the CDR3 is TGTGCCAGCAGCTTTACGGGAGCGGGGAACACCGGGGAGCTGTTTTTT.

The rearrangement joins TRBV5-4 to TRBJ2-2, with 10 bases lining up with TRBD1. This CDR3 spans 18 amino acids. Losses at the gene ends were 4 bases for V and 1 base for J; bases not matched to a gene: 10. The germline V gene encodes CDR1 SGHNT and CDR2 YYREEE (reference sequence). CDR3 sequence reads: CASSGQTGGPLNTGELFF. CDR3 sequence (DNA): TGTGCCAGCAGCGGACAGACAGGGGGCCCACTGAACACCGGGGAGCTGTTTTTT.

The chain links TRBV9 to TRBJ1-2, with TRBD1 identical over 8 bases. V shed 3 bases and J 2 bases; nucleotides not matched to a gene: 3. Germline values: CDR1 SGDLS, CDR2 YYNGEE. CDR3 length: 14 residues. The CDR3 nucleotides read TGTGCCAGCAGCGCCCGGACAGGGAACTATGGCTACACCTTC. Protein product: CASSARTGNYGYTF. The full variable domain, with the rest looked up from reference TRBV9 and TRBJ1-2, is DSGVTQTPKHLITATGQRVTLRCSPRSGDLSVYWYQQSLDQGLQFLIQYYNGEERAKGNILERFSAQQFPDLHSELNLSSLELGDSALYFCASSARTGNYGYTFGSGTRLTVV.

The chain couples TRBV5-6 to TRBJ1-4; maybe TRBD1 (5 bases). Germline loops: CDR1 SGHDT, CDR2 YYEEEE. The CDR3 consists of 14 residues. Deletions cut 4 bases from V and 2 bases from J, with 9 bases between. CDR3 amino acids: CASSDRQTNEKLFF. In nucleotides, the CDR3 is TGTGCCAGCAGCGACAGACAGACTAATGAAAAACTGTTTTTT.

V usage is TRBV19 and J usage is TRBJ2-5, with 8 bases that match TRBD1. Unmatched junction bases numbered 5, after V lost 8 bases and J lost 3 bases. Germline V CDR1 and CDR2: LNHDA, SQIVND (reference sequence). CDR3 size: 13 residues. The CDR3 reads CASLDRVEETQYF. In nucleotides, the CDR3 is TGTGCCAGTTTGGACAGGGTCGAAGAGACCCAGTACTTC.

V and J are TRBV7-5 and TRBJ1-4. TRBV7-5 counts as a pseudogene. The CDR3 totals 16 residues. CDR3: CARSLARGTTNEKLFF. In DNA, the CDR3 is TGTGCCAGAAGCTTAGCCAGAGGGACAACTAATGAAAAACTGTTTTTT.

The chain uses TRBV28 and TRBJ1-5, with D perhaps matching TRBD1 (6 bases). This CDR3 region has 13 residues. Trimming took 8 bases from V and 2 from J, leaving 10 bases between them. The germline V gene has CDR1 MDHEN and CDR2 SYDVKM. The CDR3, as DNA: TGTGCCAGCGCCCGACAGGGCAATCAGCCCCAGCATTTT. Amino acid sequence: CASARQGNQPQHF.

The J gene is TRBJ1-2, the V gene TRBV28; TRBD1 aligns across 11 bases. Germline V gene sequence: CDR1 MDHEN, CDR2 SYDVKM. The junction had 16 bases not matched to a gene; V was cut back by 4 bases and J by 6 bases. The CDR3 runs to 18 residues. Here the CDR3 DNA reads TGTGCCAGCAGTTCTCCTCGGACAGGGGGCGCGTCTATTGATGGCTACACCTTC. Translated, it gives CASSSPRTGGASIDGYTF.

The rearrangement links TRBV4-3 to TRBJ1-1; 7 nucleotides agree with TRBD1. This CDR3 is built from 15 residues. The V segment lost 2 bases and the J segment 4 bases; nucleotides outside the gene matches: 7. Looked up from germline, CDR1 is LGHNA and CDR2 is YSLEER. The CDR3 DNA follows: TGCGCCAGCAGCCAACGCCACAGGGGTACCACTGAAGCTTTCTTT. It translates to CASSQRHRGTTEAFF.

This chain connects TRBV19 to TRBJ2-5; 13 bases line up with TRBD2. V lost 5 bases to trimming and J lost 5 bases; unmatched junction nucleotides: 14. The length of the CDR3 is 18 residues. Germline CDR1 reads LNHDA; CDR2 reads SQIVND (reference sequence). In DNA, the CDR3 is TGTGCCAGTAGTCCTACTAGCGGGGGGGCCGGAGGATTGGAGACCCAGTACTTC. Translated, it gives CASSPTSGGAGGLETQYF.

The V and J genes are TRBV5-1 and TRBJ2-1; 12 positions match TRBD2. The CDR3 is 16 residues long. V lost 4 bases and J lost 2; bases outside the gene matches: 4. CDR1 and CDR2 (germline): SGHRS, YFSETQ. The CDR3 region has the DNA TGCGCCAGCAGCCCGACTAGCGGGAGAACCTACAATGAGCAGTTCTTC. Translation gives CASSPTSGRTYNEQFF. The variable domain in full, with the rest retrieved from reference TRBV5-1 and TRBJ2-1, is KAGVTQTPRYLIKTRGQQVTLSCSPISGHRSVSWYQQTPGQGLQFLFEYFSETQRNKGNFPGRFSGRQFSNSRSEMNVSTLELGDSALYLCASSPTSGRTYNEQFFGPGTRLTVL.

This clone was recorded a few times. The chain employs TRBV18 and TRBJ1-2, with TRBD1 identical over 7 bases. Germline V gene data show CDR1 as KGHSH and CDR2 as LQKENI. This CDR3 has 15 amino acids. V trimming: 6 bases; J trimming: 3 bases; junction bases outside the gene matches: 10. This chain's CDR3 is CASSSPGTVHYGYTF. The DNA for the CDR3 is TGTGCCAGCTCCTCCCCAGGGACAGTTCACTATGGCTACACCTTC.

This clone was observed once. The chain joins TRBV9 to TRBJ2-1; a possible D gene is TRBD2 (6 bases). CDR1 SGDLS and CDR2 YYNGEE come from the germline V gene. CDR3 length: 14 residues. Trimming stripped 4 bases from V and 9 bases from J, with 17 bases between. The CDR3 nucleotides read TGTGCCAGCAGCATGAGGCCGGAGGGGACTGAGCAGTTCTTC. Residues: CASSMRPEGTEQFF.

V gene TRBV11-2 combines with J gene TRBJ2-2, with 9 bases fitting TRBD1. The germline CDR1 and CDR2 sequences are SGHAT and FQNNGV. The CDR3 loop spans 13 amino acids. Losses at the gene ends were 9 bases for V and 7 bases for J; bases not matched to a gene: 6. The CDR3 is CASPGQGSGELFF. The CDR3 nucleotides are TGTGCCAGTCCGGGACAGGGCAGCGGGGAGCTGTTTTTT. Full variable domain (remainder filled in from reference TRBV11-2 and TRBJ2-2): EAGVAQSPRYKIIEKRQSVAFWCNPISGHATLYWYQQILGQGPKLLIQFQNNGVVDDSQLPKDRFSAERLKGVDSTLKIQPAKLEDSAVYLCASPGQGSGELFFGEGSRLTVL.